A selection of T cell receptor beta chains follows, all from one sample in a study of shared clonotypes between healthy human individuals. Produced via immunoSEQ multiplex PCR; TCRdb's table is partial and in-frame only. This sample has about 2.2 million clones, with just under 95% found just once. Source material: naive CD8+ T cells from PBMCs. The receptor set was obtained from a man younger than 35 in good health. Some clones in this sample may be carry-over from other donors' samples. CDR3s leave out the opening cysteine and the closing phenylalanine or tryptophan.

>TRBJ2-1|TRBV11-2
ASSSSANEQF
>TRBJ2-1|TRBV7-8
ASSLGVAGGLNFYNEQF
>TRBJ2-2|TRBV6-5
ASSYMTGTGELF
>TRBJ2-3|TRBV7-6
ASSIRTGPLSTDTQY
>TRBJ2-7|TRBV11-2
ASSLLFYEQY
>TRBJ2-1|TRBV15
ATSRGAGGPNNEQF
>TRBJ2-7|TRBV2
ASRPGTISYEQY
>TRBJ1-2|TRBV21-1
ASATWTETNYGYT
>TRBJ2-7|TRBV5-4
ASSPSRTGSYEQY
>TRBJ1-3|TRBV6-1
ASMGGLAGNTIY
>TRBJ2-2|TRBV30
AWSLAPEGELF
>TRBJ1-2|TRBV19
ASSLGEEGNYGYT
>.|TRBV29-1
SVRDRTYEQY
>TRBJ2-6|TRBV27
ASSPVGGPSGANVLT
>TRBJ2-5|TRBV15
ATSRPEETQY
>TRBJ1-1|TRBV7-7
ASSPVKNTEAF
>TRBJ1-1|TRBV5-1
ASSLPGYTEAF